This T cell receptor (beta chain) was retrieved from a study of blood T cells in healthy people across ages. Overall study findings and caveats: Roughly linear declines in TCR beta diversity per million T cells occurred with age.

Regarding this clonotype: Its antigen is unidentified.

The germline V and J ends were trimmed by 0 bases and 2 bases, with 9 bases remaining between them. Germline V gene lookup returns CDR1 SGHRS and CDR2 YFSETQ. The CDR3 length is 15 residues. Together with a sample-barcoded 5' primer, a J-beta primer mix was included in a second PCR lasting about 6 to 11 cycles. TCRdb ran MiXCR on the 5' RACE reads and lists one entry per CDR3 protein. The sample lists approximately 1,000,000 distinct CDR3 sequences; more than 40% were seen once. The sequence derives from a woman in her sixties in good health. Sequencing was performed on blood. V is TRBV5-1 and J is TRBJ2-1; perhaps TRBD2 as D (5 bases). In nucleotides, the CDR3 is TGCGCCAGCAGCTTGGATGTGGGAGCCTACAATGAGCAGTTCTTC. It codes for CASSLDVGAYNEQFF.